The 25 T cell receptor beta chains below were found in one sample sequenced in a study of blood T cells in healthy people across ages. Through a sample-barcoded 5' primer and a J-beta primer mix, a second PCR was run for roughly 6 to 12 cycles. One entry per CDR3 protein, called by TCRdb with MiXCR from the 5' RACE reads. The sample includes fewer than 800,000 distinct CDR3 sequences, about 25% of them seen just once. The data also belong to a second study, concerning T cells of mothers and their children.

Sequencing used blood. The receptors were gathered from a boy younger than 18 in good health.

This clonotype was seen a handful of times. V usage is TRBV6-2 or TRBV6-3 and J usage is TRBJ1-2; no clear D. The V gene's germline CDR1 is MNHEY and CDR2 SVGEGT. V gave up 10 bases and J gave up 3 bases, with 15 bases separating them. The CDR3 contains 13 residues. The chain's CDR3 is CATTERADYGYTF. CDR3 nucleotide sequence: TGTGCCACCACCGAGAGGGCGGACTATGGCTACACCTTC.

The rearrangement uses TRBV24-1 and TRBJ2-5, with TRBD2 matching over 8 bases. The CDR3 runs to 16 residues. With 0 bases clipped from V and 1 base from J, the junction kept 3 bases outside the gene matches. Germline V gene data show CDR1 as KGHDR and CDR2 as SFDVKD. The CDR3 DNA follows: TGTGCCACCAGTGATTTGCCAGCGGGGGCCCAAGAGACCCAGTACTTC. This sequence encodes CATSDLPAGAQETQYF.

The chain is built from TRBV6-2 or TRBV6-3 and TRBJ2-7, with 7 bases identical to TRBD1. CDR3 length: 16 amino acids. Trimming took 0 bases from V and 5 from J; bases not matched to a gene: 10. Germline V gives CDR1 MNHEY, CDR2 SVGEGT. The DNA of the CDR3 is TGTGCCAGCAGTTACTCCGCGGACAGGACCTACGACGAGCAGTACTTC. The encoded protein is CASSYSADRTYDEQYF.

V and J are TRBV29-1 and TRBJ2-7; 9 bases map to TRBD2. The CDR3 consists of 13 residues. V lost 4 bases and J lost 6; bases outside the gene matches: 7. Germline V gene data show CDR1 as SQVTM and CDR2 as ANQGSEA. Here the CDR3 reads CSVGLAGSLEQYF. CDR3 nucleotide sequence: TGCAGCGTTGGGCTAGCGGGGTCTCTCGAGCAGTACTTC.

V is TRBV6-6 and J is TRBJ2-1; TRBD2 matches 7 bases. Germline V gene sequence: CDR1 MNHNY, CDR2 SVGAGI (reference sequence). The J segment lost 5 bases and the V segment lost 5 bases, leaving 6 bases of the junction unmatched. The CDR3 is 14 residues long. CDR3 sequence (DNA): TGTGCCAGCAGTGAGGGAGGGCCGCACAATGAGCAGTTCTTC. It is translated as CASSEGGPHNEQFF.

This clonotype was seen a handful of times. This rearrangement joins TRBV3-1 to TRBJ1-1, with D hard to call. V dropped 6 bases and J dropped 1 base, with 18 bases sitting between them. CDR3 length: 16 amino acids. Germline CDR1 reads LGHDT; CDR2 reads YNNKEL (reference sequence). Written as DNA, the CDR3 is TGTGCCAGCAGTCGAAACACAATCTGGGGGAACACTGAAGCTTTCTTT. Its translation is CASSRNTIWGNTEAFF.

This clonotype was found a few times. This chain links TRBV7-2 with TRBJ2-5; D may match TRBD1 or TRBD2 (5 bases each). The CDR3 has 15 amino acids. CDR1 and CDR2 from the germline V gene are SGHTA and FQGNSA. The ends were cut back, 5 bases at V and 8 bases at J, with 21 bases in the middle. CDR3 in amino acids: CASSATLTGQGTQYF. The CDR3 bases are TGTGCCAGCAGCGCTACCCTAACGGGGCAAGGTACCCAGTACTTC.

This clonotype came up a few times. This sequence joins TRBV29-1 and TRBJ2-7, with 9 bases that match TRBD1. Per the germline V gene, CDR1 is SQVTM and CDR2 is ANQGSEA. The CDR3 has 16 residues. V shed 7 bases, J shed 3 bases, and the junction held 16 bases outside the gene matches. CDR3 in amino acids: CSGPKGVGQGSYEQYF. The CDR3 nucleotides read TGCAGCGGCCCTAAAGGTGTGGGACAGGGAAGCTACGAGCAGTACTTC.

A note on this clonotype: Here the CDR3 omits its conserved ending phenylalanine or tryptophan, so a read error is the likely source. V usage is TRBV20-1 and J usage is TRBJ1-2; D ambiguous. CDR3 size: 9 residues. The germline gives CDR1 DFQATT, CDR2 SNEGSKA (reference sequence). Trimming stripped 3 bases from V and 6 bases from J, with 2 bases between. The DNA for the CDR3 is TGCAGTGCTAGTAATGGCTACACCCTC. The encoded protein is CSASNGYTL.

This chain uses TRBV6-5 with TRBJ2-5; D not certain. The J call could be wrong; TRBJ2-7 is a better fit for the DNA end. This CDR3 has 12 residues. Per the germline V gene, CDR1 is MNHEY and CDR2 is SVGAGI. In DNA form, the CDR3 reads TGTGCCAGCAACGACTCTTCCTACGAGCAGTACTTC. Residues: CASNDSSYEQYF.

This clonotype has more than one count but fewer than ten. The CDR3 sequence: CASSPGDGGVDTGELFF. CDR3 nucleotide sequence: TGTGCCAGCAGCCCCGGGGATGGGGGCGTGGACACCGGGGAGCTGTTTTTT. V gene TRBV11-1 combines with J gene TRBJ2-2, with TRBD1 as a possible D gene (6 bases). The CDR3 runs 17 residues. V was trimmed by 5 bases and J by 3 bases, leaving 19 bases between them. In germline, CDR1 is SGHAT, CDR2 FQDESV (reference sequence). Full variable domain (remainder filled in from reference TRBV11-1 and TRBJ2-2): EAEVAQSPRYKITEKSQAVAFWCDPISGHATLYWYRQILGQGPELLVQFQDESVVDDSQLPKDRFSAERLKGVDSTLKIQPAELGDSAMYLCASSPGDGGVDTGELFFGEGSRLTVL.

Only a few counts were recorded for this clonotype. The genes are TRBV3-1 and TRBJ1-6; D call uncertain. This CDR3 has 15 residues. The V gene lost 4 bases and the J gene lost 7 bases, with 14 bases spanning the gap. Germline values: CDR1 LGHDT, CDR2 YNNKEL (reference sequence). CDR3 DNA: TGTGCCAGCAGCCGGTCGGACGGAATAAATTCACCCCTCCACTTT. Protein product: CASSRSDGINSPLHF. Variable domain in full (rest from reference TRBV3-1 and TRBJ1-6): DTAVSQTPKYLVTQMGNDKSIKCEQNLGHDTMYWYKQDSKKFLKIMFSYNNKELIINETVPNRFSPKSPDKAHLNLHINSLELGDSAVYFCASSRSDGINSPLHFGNGTRLTVT.

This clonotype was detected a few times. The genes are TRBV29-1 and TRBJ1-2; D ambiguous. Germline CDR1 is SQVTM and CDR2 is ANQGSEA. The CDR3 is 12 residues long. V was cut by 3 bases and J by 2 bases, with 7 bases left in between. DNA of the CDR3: TGCAGCGTTGAGGTACACAACTATGGCTACACCTTC. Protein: CSVEVHNYGYTF.

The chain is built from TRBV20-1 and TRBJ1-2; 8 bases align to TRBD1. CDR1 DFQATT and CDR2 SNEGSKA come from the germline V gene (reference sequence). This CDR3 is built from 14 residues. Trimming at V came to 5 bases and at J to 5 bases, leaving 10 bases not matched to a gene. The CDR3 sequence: CSAGGTGEPYGYTF. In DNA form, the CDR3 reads TGCAGTGCTGGAGGGACAGGCGAACCTTATGGCTACACCTTC.

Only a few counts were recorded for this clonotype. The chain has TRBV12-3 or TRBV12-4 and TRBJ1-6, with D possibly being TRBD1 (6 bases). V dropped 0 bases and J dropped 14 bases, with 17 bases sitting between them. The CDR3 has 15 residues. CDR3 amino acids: CASSLASGATESLHF. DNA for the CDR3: TGTGCCAGCAGTTTAGCCTCAGGGGCTACAGAGTCCCTCCACTTT.

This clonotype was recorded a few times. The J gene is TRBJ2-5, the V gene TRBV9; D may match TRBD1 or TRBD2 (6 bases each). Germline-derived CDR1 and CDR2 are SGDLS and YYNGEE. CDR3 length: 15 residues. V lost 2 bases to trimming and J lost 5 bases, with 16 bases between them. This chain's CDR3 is CASSVSGGLWETQYF. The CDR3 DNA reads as TGTGCCAGCAGCGTTTCCGGGGGCTTATGGGAGACCCAGTACTTC.

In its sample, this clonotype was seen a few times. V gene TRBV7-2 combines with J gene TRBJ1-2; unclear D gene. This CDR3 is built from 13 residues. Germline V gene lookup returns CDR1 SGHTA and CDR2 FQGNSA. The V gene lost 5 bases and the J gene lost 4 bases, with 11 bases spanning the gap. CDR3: CASSRSASYGYTF. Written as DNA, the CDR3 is TGTGCCAGCAGCCGATCGGCGAGCTATGGCTACACCTTC.

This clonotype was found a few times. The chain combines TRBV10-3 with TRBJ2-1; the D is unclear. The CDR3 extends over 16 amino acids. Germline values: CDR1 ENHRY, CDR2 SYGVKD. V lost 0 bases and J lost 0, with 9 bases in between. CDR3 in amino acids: CAISESGGSSYNEQFF. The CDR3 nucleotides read TGTGCCATCAGTGAGTCGGGTGGGTCCTCCTACAATGAGCAGTTCTTC.

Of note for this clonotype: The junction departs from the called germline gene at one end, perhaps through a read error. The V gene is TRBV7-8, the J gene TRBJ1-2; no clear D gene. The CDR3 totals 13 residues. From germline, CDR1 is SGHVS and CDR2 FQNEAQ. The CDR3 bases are TGTGCCAGCAGCCTAGCGGGGAATTTTGGCTACACCTTC. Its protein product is CASSLAGNFGYTF.

CDR3 region: CASTQGLAKNIQYF. The CDR3 DNA sequence: TGTGCCAGCACCCAGGGTTTGGCCAAAAACATTCAGTACTTC. The rearrangement uses TRBV12-3 or TRBV12-4 and TRBJ2-4; D perhaps matches TRBD1 (5 bases). V lost 7 bases, J lost 1 base, and 11 bases lay in between. The CDR3 consists of 14 residues.

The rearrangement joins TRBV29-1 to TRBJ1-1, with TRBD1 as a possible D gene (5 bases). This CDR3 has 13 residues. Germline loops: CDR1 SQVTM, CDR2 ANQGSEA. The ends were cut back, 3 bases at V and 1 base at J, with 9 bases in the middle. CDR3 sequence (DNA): TGCAGCGTTGAGGGACTGACGAACACTGAAGCTTTCTTT. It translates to CSVEGLTNTEAFF.

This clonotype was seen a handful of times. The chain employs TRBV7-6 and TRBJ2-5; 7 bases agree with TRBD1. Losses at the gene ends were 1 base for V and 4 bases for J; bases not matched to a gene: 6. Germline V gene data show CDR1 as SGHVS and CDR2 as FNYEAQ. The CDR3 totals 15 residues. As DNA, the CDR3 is TGTGCCAGCAGCTTAGGGACGACAGGGTCAGAGACCCAGTACTTC. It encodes CASSLGTTGSETQYF.

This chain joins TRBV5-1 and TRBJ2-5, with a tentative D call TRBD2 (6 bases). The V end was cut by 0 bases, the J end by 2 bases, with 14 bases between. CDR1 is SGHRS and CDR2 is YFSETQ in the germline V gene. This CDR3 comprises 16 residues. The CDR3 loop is CASSLDILADQETQYF. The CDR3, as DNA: TGCGCCAGCAGCTTGGATATACTAGCCGATCAAGAGACCCAGTACTTC.

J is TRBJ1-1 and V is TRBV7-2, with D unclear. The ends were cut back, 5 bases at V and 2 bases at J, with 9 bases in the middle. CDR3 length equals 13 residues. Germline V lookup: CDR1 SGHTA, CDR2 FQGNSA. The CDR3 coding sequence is TGTGCCAGCAGCGGGCATATCAACACTGAAGCTTTCTTT. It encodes CASSGHINTEAFF. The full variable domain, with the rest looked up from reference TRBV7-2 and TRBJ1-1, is GAGVSQSPSNKVTEKGKDVELRCDPISGHTALYWYRQSLGQGLEFLIYFQGNSAPDKSGLPSDRFSAERTGGSVSTLTIQRTQQEDSAVYLCASSGHINTEAFFGQGTRLTVV.

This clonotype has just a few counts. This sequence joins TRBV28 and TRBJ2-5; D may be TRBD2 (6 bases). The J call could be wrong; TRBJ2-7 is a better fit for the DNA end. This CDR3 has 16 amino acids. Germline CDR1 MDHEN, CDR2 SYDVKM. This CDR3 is CASSLFPRESPYEQYF. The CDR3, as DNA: TGTGCCAGCAGTTTATTTCCACGGGAGTCTCCCTACGAGCAGTACTTC.